This T cell receptor beta chain emerged from a study of blood T cell repertoires in COVID-19. Study-wide background: Researchers got acute and convalescent COVID-19 samples from the United States, Italy and Spain. PBMCs, B-cell-depleted T cells, or T cells provided the cDNA or gDNA that made up the material.

V was clipped by 7 bases and J by 3 bases, with 14 bases between them. The germline CDR1 and CDR2 sequences are SEHNR and FQNEAQ (reference sequence). This CDR3 contains 14 residues. Original data processing: Using reference gene primer amplification, nucleated cell counts were estimated. Assay: immunoSEQ multiplex PCR; the TCRdb copy retains only in-frame clones and omits some. The D gene and trimming were derived from the DNA, and the V and J assignments and clone size from that table. The profile shows hundreds of thousands of clones, 86% of them singletons. The chain couples TRBV7-9 to TRBJ2-3; maybe TRBD2 (6 bases). Sequenced input: peripheral blood. The receptor was isolated from a woman younger than 45 with active or convalescent COVID-19. CDR3 residues: CASTLTSATDTQYF. The CDR3 DNA reads as TGTGCCAGCACCTTGACTAGTGCGACAGATACGCAGTATTTT.